The clone carrying this T cell receptor (beta chain) was counted ten times or more. Its specificity is not known. Per sample, extraction of total RNA gave at least 6 micrograms in every case. The data originate from a study of blood T cells in healthy people across ages. Findings and limits, study-wide: Both higher diversity and more naive CD4+ cells marked long-lived donors when set against aged donors. Any changes in expanded clonotypes were possibly confounded, as donor CMV status remained unknown.

The use of a sample-barcoded 5' primer and a J-beta primer mix characterized a second PCR of about 7 to 12 cycles. TCRdb reanalysed the 5' RACE reads using MiXCR and keeps one entry per CDR3 protein. The sample includes hundreds of thousands of distinct CDR3 sequences, approximately 30% of them seen just once. This CDR3 is built from 18 residues. The sequence was obtained from a woman older than 75 in good health. The sequenced material came from blood. The V call is TRBV21-1, the J call TRBJ2-1; the tabulated D call, TRBD2, remains unverified against the DNA. TRBV21-1 is reported as a pseudogene. In DNA, the CDR3 is TGTGCCAGCAGCATAAAAAGGGAGGGGGTCGGGTCGTACAATGAGCAGTTCTTC. Protein: CASSIKREGVGSYNEQFF.